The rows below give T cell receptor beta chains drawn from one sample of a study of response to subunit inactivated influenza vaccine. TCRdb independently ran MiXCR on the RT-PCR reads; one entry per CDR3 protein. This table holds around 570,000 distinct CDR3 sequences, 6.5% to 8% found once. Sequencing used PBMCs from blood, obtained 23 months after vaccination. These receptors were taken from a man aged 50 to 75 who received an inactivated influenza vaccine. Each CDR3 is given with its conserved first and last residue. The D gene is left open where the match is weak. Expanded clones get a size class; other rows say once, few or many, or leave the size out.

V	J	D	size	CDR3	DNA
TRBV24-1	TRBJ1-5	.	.	CATSDANQPQHF	TGTGCCACCAGTGATGCGAATCAGCCCCAGCATTTT
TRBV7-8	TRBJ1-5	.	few	CASSPLRGDNQPQHF	TGTGCCAGCAGCCCACTCAGGGGTGACAATCAGCCCCAGCATTTT
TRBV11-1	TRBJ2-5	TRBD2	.	CASSSRGTTRETQYF	TGTGCCAGCAGCTCAAGAGGGACTACCCGGGAGACCCAGTACTTC
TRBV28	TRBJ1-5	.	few	CASSLNNQPQHF	TGTGCCAGCAGTTTGAACAATCAGCCCCAGCATTTT
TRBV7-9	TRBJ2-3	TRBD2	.	CASSHPRSGRGTDTQYF	TGTGCCAGCAGCCACCCCAGGAGCGGGAGGGGGACAGATACGCAGTATTTT
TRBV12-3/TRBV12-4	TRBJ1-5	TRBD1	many	CASSLGTGGINQPQHF	TGTGCCAGCAGTTTAGGGACAGGGGGCATCAATCAGCCCCAGCATTTT
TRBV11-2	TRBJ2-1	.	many	CASGPARREQFF	TGTGCCAGCGGCCCAGCCAGACGTGAGCAGTTCTTC
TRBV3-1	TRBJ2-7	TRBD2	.	CASSPRRLAGDEQYF	TGTGCCAGCAGCCCGCGGAGACTAGCGGGAGACGAGCAGTACTTC
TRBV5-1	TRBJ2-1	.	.	CASSLWASAYAYNEQFF	TGCGCCAGCAGCTTGTGGGCTAGCGCATACGCCTACAATGAGCAGTTCTTC
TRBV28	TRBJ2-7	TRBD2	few	CASSRPGGSYEQYF	TGTGCCAGCAGTCGCCCGGGGGGTTCCTACGAGCAGTACTTC
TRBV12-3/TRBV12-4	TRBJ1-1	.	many	CASSFVQGSEAFF	TGTGCCAGCAGTTTCGTACAGGGCTCTGAAGCTTTCTTT
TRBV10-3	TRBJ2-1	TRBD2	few	CAISATSGNEQFF	TGTGCCATCAGTGCGACTAGCGGGAATGAGCAGTTCTTC
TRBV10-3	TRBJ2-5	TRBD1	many	CAIRTGAGETQYF	TGTGCCATACGGACAGGGGCCGGGGAGACCCAGTACTTC
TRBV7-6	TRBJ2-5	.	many	CASSLDGPVGTQYF	TGTGCCAGCAGCCTAGATGGGCCTGTGGGGACCCAGTACTTC
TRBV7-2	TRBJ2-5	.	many	CASSLALWETQYF	TGTGCCAGCAGCTTAGCGCTATGGGAGACCCAGTACTTC
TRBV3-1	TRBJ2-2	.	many	CASSQAAVGELFF	TGTGCCAGCAGCCAAGCAGCCGTCGGGGAGCTGTTTTTT
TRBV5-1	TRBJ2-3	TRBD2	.	CASSGRLAGAWPDTQYF	TGCGCCAGCAGCGGGCGACTAGCGGGGGCCTGGCCAGATACGCAGTATTTT
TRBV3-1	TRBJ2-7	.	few	CASSRGNLPYEQYF	TGTGCCAGCAGCAGAGGGAACCTCCCCTACGAGCAGTACTTC
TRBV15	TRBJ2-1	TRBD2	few	CATSGGLAGYNEQFF	TGTGCCACCAGCGGCGGACTAGCGGGTTACAATGAGCAGTTCTTC
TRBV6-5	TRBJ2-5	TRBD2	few	CASSYSPSGGETQYF	TGTGCCAGCAGTTACTCTCCTAGCGGGGGCGAGACCCAGTACTTC
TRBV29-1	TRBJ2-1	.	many	CSVATSSEQFF	TGCAGCGTTGCTACCTCGTCTGAGCAGTTCTTC
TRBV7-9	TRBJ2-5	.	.	CASSPPTGSETQYF	TGTGCCAGCAGCCCACCGACAGGATCAGAGACCCAGTACTTC
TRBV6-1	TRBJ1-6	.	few	CASSVKSTAPLHF	TGTGCCAGCAGTGTTAAGTCAACGGCACCCCTCCACTTT
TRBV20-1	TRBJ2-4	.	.	CSADQFLGAKNIQYF	TGCAGTGCCGACCAATTTTTAGGGGCCAAAAACATTCAGTACTTC
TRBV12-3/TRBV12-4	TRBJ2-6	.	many	CASSFSRADSGANVLTF	TGTGCCAGCAGTTTCTCGCGGGCGGACTCTGGGGCCAACGTCCTGACTTTC
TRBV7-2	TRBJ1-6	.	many	CASSLGTELGYNSPLHF	TGTGCCAGCAGCTTAGGGACTGAACTGGGGTATAATTCACCCCTCCACTTT
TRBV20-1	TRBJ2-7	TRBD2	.	CSATSTGTTYEQYF	TGCAGTGCTACGAGCACCGGGACTACCTACGAGCAGTACTTC
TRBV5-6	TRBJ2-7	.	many	CASSTGPGCPQYF	TGTGCCAGCAGCACCGGTCCCGGATGCCCGCAGTACTTC
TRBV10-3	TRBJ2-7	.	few	CAISENAGKNEQYF	TGTGCCATCAGTGAGAATGCGGGAAAAAACGAGCAGTACTTC
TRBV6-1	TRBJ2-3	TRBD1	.	CASMKLTGGTDTQYF	TGTGCCAGCATGAAGCTGACAGGGGGCACAGATACGCAGTATTTT
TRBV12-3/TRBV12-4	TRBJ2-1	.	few	CASGQGNHEQFF	TGTGCCTCAGGGCAGGGGAATCATGAGCAGTTCTTC
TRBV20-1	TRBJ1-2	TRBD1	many	CSARDKPRTGGYGYTF	TGCAGTGCTAGAGACAAGCCACGGACAGGGGGTTATGGCTACACCTTC
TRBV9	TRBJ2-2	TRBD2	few	CASSTGLAGATGELFF	TGTGCCAGCAGCACCGGACTAGCGGGAGCCACCGGGGAGCTGTTTTTT
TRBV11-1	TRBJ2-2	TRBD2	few	CASSPRTSGDLRTGELFF	TGTGCCAGCAGCCCGAGGACTAGCGGGGACTTGCGGACCGGGGAGCTGTTTTTT
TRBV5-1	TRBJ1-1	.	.	CASSLTGGSNTEAFF	TGCGCCAGCAGCTTGACGGGGGGGTCGAACACTGAAGCTTTCTTT
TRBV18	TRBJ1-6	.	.	CASSPNRDNGAYNSPLHF	TGTGCCAGCTCACCAAACCGGGACAACGGCGCCTATAATTCACCCCTCCACTTT
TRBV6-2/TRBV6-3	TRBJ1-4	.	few	CASTSWTAATNEKLFF	TGTGCCAGCACCTCCTGGACAGCCGCAACTAATGAAAAACTGTTTTTT
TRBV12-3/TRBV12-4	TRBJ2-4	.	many	CASSLGDEAIQYF	TGTGCCAGCAGTTTAGGTGACGAAGCCATTCAGTACTTC
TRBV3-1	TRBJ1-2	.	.	CASSQDPDSIIGYTF	TGTGCCAGCAGCCAAGACCCCGACAGTATAATCGGCTACACCTTC
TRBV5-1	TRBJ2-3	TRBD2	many	CASSLPAGVGTDTQYF	TGCGCCAGCAGCCTTCCAGCGGGAGTGGGCACAGATACGCAGTATTTT
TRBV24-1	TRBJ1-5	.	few	CATRGSGSNQPQHF	TGTGCCACCAGAGGGAGCGGGAGCAATCAGCCCCAGCATTTT
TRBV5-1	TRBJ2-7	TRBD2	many	CASSSQPSGLAGGLHEQYF	TGCGCCAGCAGCTCTCAACCTTCAGGACTAGCGGGGGGCCTCCACGAGCAGTACTTC
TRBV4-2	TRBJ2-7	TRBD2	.	CASSRSAGGWDEQYF	TGTGCCAGCAGCCGATCTGCGGGGGGTTGGGACGAGCAGTACTTC
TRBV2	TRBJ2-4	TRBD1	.	CASRPGTGTLAKNIQYF	TGTGCCAGCAGGCCCGGGACAGGGACTTTAGCCAAAAACATTCAGTACTTC
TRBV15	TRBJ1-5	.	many	CATSSLGGHNQPQHF	TGTGCCACCAGCAGCCTAGGGGGTCACAATCAGCCCCAGCATTTT
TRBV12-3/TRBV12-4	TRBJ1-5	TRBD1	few	CASSGTVGTGERNQPQHF	TGTGCCAGCAGTGGTACGGTTGGGACAGGGGAGAGAAATCAGCCCCAGCATTTT
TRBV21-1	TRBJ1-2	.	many	CASSKDGTGDWEGYTF	TGTGCCAGCAGCAAAGATGGGACAGGGGATTGGGAAGGCTACACCTTC
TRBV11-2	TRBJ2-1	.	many	CASGHPSYNEQFF	TGTGCCAGTGGACACCCCTCCTACAATGAGCAGTTCTTC
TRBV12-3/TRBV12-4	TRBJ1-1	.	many	CASSLGGNTEAFF	TGTGCCAGCAGCTTAGGGGGGAACACTGAAGCTTTCTTT
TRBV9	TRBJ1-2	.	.	CASSETGVVNYGYTF	TGTGCCAGCAGCGAGACAGGAGTAGTAAACTATGGCTACACCTTC
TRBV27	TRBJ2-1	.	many	CASSSLNEQFF	TGTGCCAGCAGTAGTCTCAATGAGCAGTTCTTC
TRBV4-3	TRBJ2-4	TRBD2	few	CASSQGFAGVNIQYF	TGCGCCAGCAGCCAAGGATTCGCGGGAGTGAACATTCAGTACTTC
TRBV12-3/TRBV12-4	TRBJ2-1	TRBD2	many	CASSSSPGLVSHEQFF	TGTGCCAGCAGTTCGTCACCGGGACTAGTTTCCCATGAGCAGTTCTTC